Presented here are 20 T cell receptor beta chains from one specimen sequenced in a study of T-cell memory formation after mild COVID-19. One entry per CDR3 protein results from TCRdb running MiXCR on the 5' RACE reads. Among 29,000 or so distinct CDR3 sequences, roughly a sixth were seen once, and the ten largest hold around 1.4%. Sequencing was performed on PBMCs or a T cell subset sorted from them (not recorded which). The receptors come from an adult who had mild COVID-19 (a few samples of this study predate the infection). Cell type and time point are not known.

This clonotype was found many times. CDR3 residues: CASSFPSGGGEQFF. CDR3 sequence (DNA): TGTGCCAGCAGCTTCCCCAGCGGGGGGGGTGAGCAGTTCTTC. The V call is TRBV7-2, the J call TRBJ2-1; 10 positions match TRBD2. The CDR3 runs 14 residues. Germline V lookup: CDR1 SGHTA, CDR2 FQGNSA. J lost 9 bases, V lost 3 bases, and 5 bases had no gene match. The complete variable domain, with remaining parts taken from reference TRBV7-2 and TRBJ2-1, reads GAGVSQSPSNKVTEKGKDVELRCDPISGHTALYWYRQSLGQGLEFLIYFQGNSAPDKSGLPSDRFSAERTGGSVSTLTIQRTQQEDSAVYLCASSFPSGGGEQFFGPGTRLTVL.

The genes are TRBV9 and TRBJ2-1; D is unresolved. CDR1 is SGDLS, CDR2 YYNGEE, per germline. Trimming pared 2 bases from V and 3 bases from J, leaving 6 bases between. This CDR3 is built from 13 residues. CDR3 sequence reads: CASSVDVYNEQFF. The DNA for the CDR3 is TGTGCCAGCAGCGTGGACGTCTACAATGAGCAGTTCTTC.

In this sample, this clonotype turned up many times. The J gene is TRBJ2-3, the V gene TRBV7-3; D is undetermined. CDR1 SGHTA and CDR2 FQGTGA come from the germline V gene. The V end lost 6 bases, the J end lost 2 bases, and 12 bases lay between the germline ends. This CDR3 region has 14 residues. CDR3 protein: CASRLDLSTDTQYF. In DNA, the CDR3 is TGTGCCAGCAGGCTAGACTTATCCACAGATACGCAGTATTTT.

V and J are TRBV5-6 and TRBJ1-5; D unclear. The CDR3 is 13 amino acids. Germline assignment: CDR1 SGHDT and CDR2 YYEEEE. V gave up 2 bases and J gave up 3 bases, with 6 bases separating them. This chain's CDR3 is CASSFGNNQPQHF. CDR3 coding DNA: TGTGCCAGCAGCTTTGGGAACAATCAGCCCCAGCATTTT.

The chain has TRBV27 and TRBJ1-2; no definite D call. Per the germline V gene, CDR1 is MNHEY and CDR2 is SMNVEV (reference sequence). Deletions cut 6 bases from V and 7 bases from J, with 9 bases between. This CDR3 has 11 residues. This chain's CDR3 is CASRGKAGYTF. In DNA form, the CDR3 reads TGTGCCAGCAGGGGAAAGGCTGGCTACACCTTC.

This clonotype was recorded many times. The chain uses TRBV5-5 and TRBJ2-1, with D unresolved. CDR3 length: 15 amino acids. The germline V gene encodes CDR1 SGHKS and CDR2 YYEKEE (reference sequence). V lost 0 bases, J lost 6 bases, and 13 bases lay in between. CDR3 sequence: CASSLVVIGINEQFF. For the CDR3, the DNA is TGTGCCAGCAGCTTGGTGGTTATTGGGATCAATGAGCAGTTCTTC.

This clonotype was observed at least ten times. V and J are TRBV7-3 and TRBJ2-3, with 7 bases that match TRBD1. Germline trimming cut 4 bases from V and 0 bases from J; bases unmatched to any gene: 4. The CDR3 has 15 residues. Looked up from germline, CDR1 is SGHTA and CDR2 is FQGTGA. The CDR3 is CASSWGTESTDTQYF. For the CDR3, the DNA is TGTGCCAGCAGCTGGGGGACAGAAAGCACAGATACGCAGTATTTT. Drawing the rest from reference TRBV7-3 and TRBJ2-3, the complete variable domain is GAGVSQTPSNKVTEKGKYVELRCDPISGHTALYWYRQSLGQGPEFLIYFQGTGAADDSGLPNDRFFAVRPEGSVSTLKIQRTERGDSAVYLCASSWGTESTDTQYFGPGTRLTVL.

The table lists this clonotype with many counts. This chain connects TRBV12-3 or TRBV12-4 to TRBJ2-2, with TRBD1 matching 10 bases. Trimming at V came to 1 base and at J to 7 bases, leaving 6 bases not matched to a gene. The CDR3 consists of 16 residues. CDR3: CASSLETGGADGELFF. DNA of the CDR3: TGTGCCAGCAGTTTAGAGACAGGGGGCGCCGACGGGGAGCTGTTTTTT.

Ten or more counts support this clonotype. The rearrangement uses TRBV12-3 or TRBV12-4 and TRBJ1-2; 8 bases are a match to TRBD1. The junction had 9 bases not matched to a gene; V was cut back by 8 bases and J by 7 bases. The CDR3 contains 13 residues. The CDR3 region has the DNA TGTGCCAGCTGGATTACAGGGGGGCTTGGCTACACCTTC. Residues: CASWITGGLGYTF.

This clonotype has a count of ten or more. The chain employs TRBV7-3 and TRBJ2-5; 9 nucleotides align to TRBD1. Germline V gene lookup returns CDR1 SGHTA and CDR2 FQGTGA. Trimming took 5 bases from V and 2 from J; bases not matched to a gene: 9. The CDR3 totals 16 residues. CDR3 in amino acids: CASSLSTGGGQETQYF. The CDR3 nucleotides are TGTGCCAGCAGCCTTTCGACAGGGGGAGGACAAGAGACCCAGTACTTC.

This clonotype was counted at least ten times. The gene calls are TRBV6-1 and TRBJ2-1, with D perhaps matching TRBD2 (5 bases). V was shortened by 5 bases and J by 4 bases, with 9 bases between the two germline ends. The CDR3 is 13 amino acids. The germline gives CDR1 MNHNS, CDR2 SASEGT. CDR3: CASSSREYNEQFF. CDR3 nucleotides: TGTGCCAGCAGTAGTAGGGAGTACAATGAGCAGTTCTTC.

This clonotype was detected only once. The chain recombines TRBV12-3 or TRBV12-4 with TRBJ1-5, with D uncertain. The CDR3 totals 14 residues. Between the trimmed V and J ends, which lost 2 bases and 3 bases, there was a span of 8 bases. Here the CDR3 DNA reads TGTGCCAGCAGTTTATGGGGTATCAATCAGCCCCAGCATTTT. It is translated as CASSLWGINQPQHF.

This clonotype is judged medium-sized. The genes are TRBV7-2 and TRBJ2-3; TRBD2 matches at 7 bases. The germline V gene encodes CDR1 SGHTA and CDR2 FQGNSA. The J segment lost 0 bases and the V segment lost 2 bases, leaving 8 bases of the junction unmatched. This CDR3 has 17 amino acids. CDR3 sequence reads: CASSLLGGGTSTDTQYF. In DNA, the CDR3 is TGTGCCAGCAGCTTATTGGGCGGGGGTACTAGCACAGATACGCAGTATTTT.

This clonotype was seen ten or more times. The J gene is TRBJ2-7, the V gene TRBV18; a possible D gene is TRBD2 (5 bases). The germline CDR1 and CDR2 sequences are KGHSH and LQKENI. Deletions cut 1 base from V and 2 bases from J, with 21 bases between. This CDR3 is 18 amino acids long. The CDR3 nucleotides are TGTGCCAGCTCACCACACTCCCTTGGAGAGGGAGCAACCTACGAGCAGTACTTC. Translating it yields CASSPHSLGEGATYEQYF.

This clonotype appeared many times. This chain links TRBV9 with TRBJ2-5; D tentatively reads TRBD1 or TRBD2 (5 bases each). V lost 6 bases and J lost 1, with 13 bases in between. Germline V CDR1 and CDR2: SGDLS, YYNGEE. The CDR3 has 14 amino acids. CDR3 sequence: CASTIGDGQETQYF. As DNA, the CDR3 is TGTGCCAGCACCATAGGGGACGGCCAAGAGACCCAGTACTTC.

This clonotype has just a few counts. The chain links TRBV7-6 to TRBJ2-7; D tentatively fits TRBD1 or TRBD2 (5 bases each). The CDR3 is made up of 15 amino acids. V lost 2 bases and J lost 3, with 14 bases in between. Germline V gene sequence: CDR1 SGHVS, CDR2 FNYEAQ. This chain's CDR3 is CASSLMGTVGYEQYF. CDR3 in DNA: TGTGCCAGCAGCTTAATGGGGACCGTCGGCTACGAGCAGTACTTC.

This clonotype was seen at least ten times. The CDR3 DNA reads as TGTGCCAGCAGCGGACGGCCCGGGGAGCTGTTTTTT. It specifies CASSGRPGELFF. The chain is built from TRBV9 and TRBJ2-2; the D is unclear. CDR1 SGDLS and CDR2 YYNGEE come from the germline V gene. The CDR3 runs 12 residues. Deletions cut 3 bases from V and 6 bases from J, with 6 bases between. Combining the CDR3 with reference TRBV9 and TRBJ2-2 gives the whole variable domain DSGVTQTPKHLITATGQRVTLRCSPRSGDLSVYWYQQSLDQGLQFLIQYYNGEERAKGNILERFSAQQFPDLHSELNLSSLELGDSALYFCASSGRPGELFFGEGSRLTVL.

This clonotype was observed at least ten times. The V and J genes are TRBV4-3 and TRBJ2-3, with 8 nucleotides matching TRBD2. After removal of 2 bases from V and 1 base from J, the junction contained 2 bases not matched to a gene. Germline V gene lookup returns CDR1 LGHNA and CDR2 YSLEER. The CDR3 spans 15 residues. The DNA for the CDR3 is TGCGCCAGCAGCCAACGGGGGGGGGGCACAGATACGCAGTATTTT. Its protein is CASSQRGGGTDTQYF.

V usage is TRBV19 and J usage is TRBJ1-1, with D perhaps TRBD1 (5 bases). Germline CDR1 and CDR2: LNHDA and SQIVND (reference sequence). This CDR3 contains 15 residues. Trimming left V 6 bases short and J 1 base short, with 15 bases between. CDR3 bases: TGTGCCAGTAGGAAACAGGCCCTATCGAACACTGAAGCTTTCTTT. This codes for CASRKQALSNTEAFF.

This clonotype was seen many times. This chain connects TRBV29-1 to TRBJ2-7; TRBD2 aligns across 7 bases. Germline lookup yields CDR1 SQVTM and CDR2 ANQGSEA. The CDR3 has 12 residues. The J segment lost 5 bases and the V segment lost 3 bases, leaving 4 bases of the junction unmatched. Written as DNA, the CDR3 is TGCAGCGTTGACGATCGGGGGGACGAGCAGTACTTC. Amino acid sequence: CSVDDRGDEQYF.